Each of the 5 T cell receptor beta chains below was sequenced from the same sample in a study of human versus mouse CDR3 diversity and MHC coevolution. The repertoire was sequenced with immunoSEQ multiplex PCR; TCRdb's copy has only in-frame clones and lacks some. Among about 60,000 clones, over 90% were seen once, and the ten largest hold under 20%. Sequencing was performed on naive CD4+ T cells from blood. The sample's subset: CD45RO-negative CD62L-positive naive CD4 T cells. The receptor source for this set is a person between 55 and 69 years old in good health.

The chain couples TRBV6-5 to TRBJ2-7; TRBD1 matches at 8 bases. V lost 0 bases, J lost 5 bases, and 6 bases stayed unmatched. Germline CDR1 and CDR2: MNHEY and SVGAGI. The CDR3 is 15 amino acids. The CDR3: CASSYSGDRRDEQYF. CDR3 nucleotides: TGTGCCAGCAGTTACTCGGGGGACAGGAGGGACGAGCAGTACTTC.

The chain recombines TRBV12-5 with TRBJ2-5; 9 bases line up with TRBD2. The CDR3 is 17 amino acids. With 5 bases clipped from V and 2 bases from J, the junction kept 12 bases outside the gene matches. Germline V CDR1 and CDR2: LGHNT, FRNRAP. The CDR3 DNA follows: TGTGCTAGTGGTCACCGGCGGGAGGGCCTGCGGCAAGAGACCCAGTACTTC. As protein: CASGHRREGLRQETQYF.

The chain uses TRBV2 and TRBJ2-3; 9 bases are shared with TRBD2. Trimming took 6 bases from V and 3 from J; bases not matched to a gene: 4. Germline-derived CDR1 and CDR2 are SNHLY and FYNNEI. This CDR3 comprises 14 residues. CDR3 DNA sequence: TGTGCCAGCAGCCCGGGACTAGCAACAGATACGCAGTATTTT. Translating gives CASSPGLATDTQYF.

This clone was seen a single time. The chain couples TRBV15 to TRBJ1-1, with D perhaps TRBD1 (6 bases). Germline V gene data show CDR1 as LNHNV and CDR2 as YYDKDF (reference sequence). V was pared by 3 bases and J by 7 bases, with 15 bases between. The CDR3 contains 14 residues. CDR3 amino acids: CATSRDSSWGEAFF. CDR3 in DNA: TGTGCCACCAGCAGGGACAGTTCGTGGGGTGAAGCTTTCTTT.

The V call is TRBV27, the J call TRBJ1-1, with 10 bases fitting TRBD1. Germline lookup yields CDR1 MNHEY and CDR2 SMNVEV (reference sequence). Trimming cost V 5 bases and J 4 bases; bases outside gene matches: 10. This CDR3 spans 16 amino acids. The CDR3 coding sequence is TGTGCCAGCAGTACATCCGGGACAGGGGACGGCACTGAAGCTTTCTTT. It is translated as CASSTSGTGDGTEAFF.